Ten or more counts support the clone carrying this T cell receptor beta chain. This sample was taken from a study of T cells of healthy individuals. The CDR3 is 15 residues long. V gave up 0 bases and J gave up 8 bases, with 14 bases separating them. One entry per CDR3 protein results from TCRdb running MiXCR on the 5' RACE reads. The sample lists 95,000 to 100,000 distinct CDR3 sequences; 17% were seen once. The receptor was derived from a human donor in good health. This rearrangement joins TRBV12-3 or TRBV12-4 to TRBJ2-1; D call uncertain. The CDR3 DNA reads as TGTGCCAGCAGTTTAGCAGACGCAGCTGGGGATGAGCAGTTCTTC. Protein sequence: CASSLADAAGDEQFF.